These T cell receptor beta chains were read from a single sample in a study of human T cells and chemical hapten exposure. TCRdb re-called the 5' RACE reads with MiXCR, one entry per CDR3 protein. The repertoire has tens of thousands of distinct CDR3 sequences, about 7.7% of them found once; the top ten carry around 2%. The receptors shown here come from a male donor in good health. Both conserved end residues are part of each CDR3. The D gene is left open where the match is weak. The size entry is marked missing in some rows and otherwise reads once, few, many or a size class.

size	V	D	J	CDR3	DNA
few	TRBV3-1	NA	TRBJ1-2	CASSQLFTSRSNYGYTF	TGTGCCAGCAGCCAATTGTTCACGAGCAGATCTAACTATGGCTACACCTTC
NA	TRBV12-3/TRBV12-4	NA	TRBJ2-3	CASSLLDGVADTDTQYF	TGTGCCAGCAGTTTGCTTGACGGGGTAGCGGATACAGATACGCAGTATTTT
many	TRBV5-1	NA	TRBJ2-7	CASSLDARGRNEQYF	TGCGCCAGCAGCTTGGATGCCAGGGGCCGGAACGAGCAGTACTTC
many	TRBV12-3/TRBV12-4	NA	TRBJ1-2	CASSPPDINTYTF	TGTGCCAGCAGTCCCCCGGACATCAACACCTACACCTTC
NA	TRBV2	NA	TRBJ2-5	CASSDSTEGTQYF	TGTGCCAGCAGTGACTCGACAGAAGGGACCCAGTACTTC
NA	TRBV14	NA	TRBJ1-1	CASSQRGGSTEAFF	TGTGCCAGCAGCCAACGAGGGGGAAGTACTGAAGCTTTCTTT
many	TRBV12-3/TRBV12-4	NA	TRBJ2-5	CASTGNQETQYF	TGTGCCAGTACAGGGAACCAAGAGACCCAGTACTTC
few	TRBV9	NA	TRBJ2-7	CASSVALAGSYEQYF	TGTGCCAGCAGCGTAGCTTTGGCGGGGAGTTACGAGCAGTACTTC
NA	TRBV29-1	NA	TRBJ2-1	CSVKGTDSYNEQFF	TGCAGCGTTAAGGGGACGGACTCCTACAATGAGCAGTTCTTC
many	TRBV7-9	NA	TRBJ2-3	CASSFYSVDTQYF	TGTGCCAGCAGCTTCTATTCGGTGGATACGCAGTATTTT